This paragraph reports one T cell receptor (beta chain). The data belong to a study of blood T cell repertoires in COVID-19. Method: immunoSEQ multiplex PCR; TCRdb's copy keeps in-frame clones and lacks some. The sample consists of a few hundred thousand clones, about 87% of them appearing once. Germline V gene sequence: CDR1 MNHNS, CDR2 SASEGT. With V trimmed by 4 bases and J by 0 bases, 6 bases remained unmatched. CDR3 size: 17 residues. The sample comprised peripheral blood. This chain uses TRBV6-1 with TRBJ1-5, with 10 bases lining up with TRBD1. The clonotype originates from a man aged 55 to 70 with acute or convalescent COVID-19. This CDR3 reads CASSGRDRGYSNQPQHF. The CDR3, as DNA: TGTGCCAGCAGTGGCCGGGACAGGGGTTATAGCAATCAGCCCCAGCATTTT.